A single count supports the clone carrying this T cell receptor beta chain. The sample is drawn from a study of technical replicates of blood from a few donors. CDR3 size: 14 residues. The germline V gene has CDR1 SEHNR and CDR2 FQNEAQ (reference sequence). V shed 3 bases and J shed 0 bases, with 6 bases lying between them. Data came from immunoSEQ multiplex PCR; TCRdb stores just in-frame clones and leaves some out. The data show approximately 92,000 clones, around 95% seen once. Source material: T cells isolated from PBMCs. The genes are TRBV7-9 and TRBJ2-1; D is undetermined. The TCR originated in a human donor in good health. The CDR3 loop reads CASSLASSYNEQFF. The CDR3 DNA follows: TGTGCCAGCAGCTTGGCAAGCTCCTACAATGAGCAGTTCTTC.